This T cell receptor (beta chain) was observed in a study of blood T cell repertoires in COVID-19. Produced via immunoSEQ multiplex PCR; TCRdb's table is partial and in-frame only. The data hold roughly 300,000 clones, with 90% to 95% observed a single time. The source is a woman in her thirties with COVID-19, enrolled during active disease. The sequenced sample consisted of peripheral blood.

DNA for the CDR3: TGTGCCAGCAGAATGGGGGGTCAGCCCCAGCATTTT. It is translated as CASRMGGQPQHF. The chain combines TRBV27 with TRBJ1-5; D is perhaps TRBD1 (5 bases). CDR1 and CDR2 (germline): MNHEY, SMNVEV (reference sequence). The CDR3 is 12 amino acids. The V end lost 6 bases, the J end lost 6 bases, and 9 bases lay between the germline ends.